These T cell receptor beta chains were read from a single sample in a study of identifying expanded T cells in peripheral blood. Only in-frame clones appear in the TCRdb table, and some are missing; sequencing was by immunoSEQ multiplex PCR. The data contain fewer than 110,000 clones, around 90% of them seen just once; the ten biggest clones take up roughly 17%. Material for sequencing was blood. Source of these receptors: a person aged 18 to 69 in good health. Each CDR3 is given with its conserved first and last residue. D genes are given only for firm matches. Clone sizes are given selectively: once, few, many, or a class where the clone is expanded.

V gene	J gene	clone size	D gene	CDR3 DNA	CDR3 protein
TRBV4-1	TRBJ1-5	few	-	TGCGCCAGCAGCCAAGGCCCCGGGGGGCCTACTATCCAGCCCCAGCATTTT	CASSQGPGGPTIQPQHF
TRBV28	TRBJ1-1	few	TRBD1	TGTGCCAGCAGTTTTGGGACAGGGGGCACTGAAGCTTTCTTT	CASSFGTGGTEAFF
TRBV27	TRBJ1-2	-	-	TGTGCCAGCAGATTGGGGCCCGTGGACTATGGCTACACCTTC	CASRLGPVDYGYTF
TRBV7-2	TRBJ1-1	-	-	TGTGCCAGCGTCTTTTCGAGTAACACTGAAGCTTTCTTT	CASVFSSNTEAFF
TRBV7-2	TRBJ2-3	-	-	TGTGCCAGCAGCTTTCGGGTCAGCACAGATACGCAGTATTTT	CASSFRVSTDTQYF
TRBV19	TRBJ1-6	few	-	TGTGCCAGTAAATGGGGGGACGGAAATTCACCCCTCCACTTT	CASKWGDGNSPLHF
TRBV18	TRBJ2-3	-	TRBD1	TGTGCCAGCTCACCATTTACAGGGGCCACAGATACGCAGTATTTT	CASSPFTGATDTQYF
TRBV19	TRBJ2-5	-	-	TGTGCCAGTAGTGATAGTGGAGAGACCCAGTACTTC	CASSDSGETQYF
TRBV7-2	TRBJ2-7	-	TRBD2	TGTGCCAGCAGCTTAGGACTAGCCTTCTACGAGCAGTACTTC	CASSLGLAFYEQYF
TRBV14	TRBJ1-6	-	-	TGTGCCAGCAGCCAAACAATCAGGACAGTCGATTCACCCCTCCACTTT	CASSQTIRTVDSPLHF
TRBV7-2	TRBJ1-2	once	-	TGTGCCAGCAGCTTTAAAGGCCTCTATGGCTACACCTTC	CASSFKGLYGYTF
TRBV5-6	TRBJ2-7	-	-	TGTGCCAGCAGCCCGGATGGGGGTTACTACGAGCAGTACTTC	CASSPDGGYYEQYF
TRBV20-1	TRBJ1-2	-	-	TGCAGTGCTTTAGACTATGGCTACACCTTC	CSALDYGYTF
TRBV9	TRBJ1-2	once	-	TGTGCCAGCAGCGGGCAACAGGGTGACCCCTATGGCTACACCTTC	CASSGQQGDPYGYTF
TRBV5-5	TRBJ2-2	few	-	TGTGCCAGCAGCTTGGCCTTGGGTAGGGCCACCGGGGAGCTGTTTTTT	CASSLALGRATGELFF
TRBV7-9	TRBJ2-2	once	TRBD1	TGTGCCAGCAGCCCGGACAGGGGTATCACCGGGGAGCTGTTTTTT	CASSPDRGITGELFF
TRBV29-1	TRBJ2-3	-	-	TGCAGCGCCAACCGGGACAGCGGGGGAGATACGCAGTATTTT	CSANRDSGGDTQYF
TRBV7-2	TRBJ2-7	-	-	TGTGCCAGCAGCTTAGGGACGGAGCAGTACTTC	CASSLGTEQYF
TRBV6-5	TRBJ2-7	-	TRBD1	TGTGCCAGCAGCAGGACAGGGGGTTCCTACGAGCAGTACTTC	CASSRTGGSYEQYF
TRBV19	TRBJ1-5	-	-	TGTGCCAGGCTCAATCAGCCCCAGCATTTT	CARLNQPQHF
TRBV6-6	TRBJ1-1	-	-	TGTGCCAGCAGCTATGGCGGGTACACAAACACTGAAGCTTTCTTT	CASSYGGYTNTEAFF
TRBV5-1	TRBJ2-7	-	-	TGCGCCAGCAGCTTGGGTTTGGTTGGGTACGAGCAGTACTTC	CASSLGLVGYEQYF
TRBV4-2	TRBJ2-2	few	TRBD1	TGTGCCGGCTCTACAGGGGGCAGGTCGACACCCGGGGAGCTGTTTTTT	CAGSTGGRSTPGELFF
TRBV25-1	TRBJ2-4	once	TRBD2	TGTGCCAGCAGTGACACCCCGGGAGGGCGGGGGGAAAACATTCAGTACTTC	CASSDTPGGRGENIQYF
TRBV30	TRBJ1-3	few	-	TGTGCCTGGTCGGACAGCTCTGGAAACACCATATATTTT	CAWSDSSGNTIYF
TRBV7-8	TRBJ2-7	-	TRBD1	TGTGCCAGCAGTGTATCCGGGACAGGAGACTACGAGCAGTACTTC	CASSVSGTGDYEQYF
TRBV6-6	TRBJ1-1	once	-	TGTGCCAGCAGTCCGCACCTGTACTTT	CASSPHLYF
TRBV7-8	TRBJ1-5	once	TRBD1	TGTGCCAGCAGCTGGACGACCGGGACAGGGGATCAGCCCCAGCATTTT	CASSWTTGTGDQPQHF
TRBV28	TRBJ2-1	-	-	TGTGCCAGCAGTTCCGCCGGGGTCTACAATGAGCAGTTCTTC	CASSSAGVYNEQFF
TRBV14	TRBJ1-2	-	TRBD1	TGTGCCAGCAGCGTTTATGGGACAGATGGCTACACCTTC	CASSVYGTDGYTF
TRBV6-5	TRBJ2-1	-	TRBD2	TGTGCCAGCACCCTACTAGCGGGGGTAAAAAATGAGCAGTTCTTC	CASTLLAGVKNEQFF
TRBV28	TRBJ2-7	-	-	TGTGCCAGCAGTCCGGGGGCGGTCCCTCAAGGCTCCGAGCAGTACTTC	CASSPGAVPQGSEQYF
TRBV19	TRBJ2-7	once	TRBD2	TGTGCCAGTAGTATCGCCTCCGGGGGGGGATACGAGCAGTACTTC	CASSIASGGGYEQYF
TRBV5-4	TRBJ2-7	-	TRBD1	TGTGCCAGCAGGCAGGAACAGGGGGCGGAGGAGCAGTACTTC	CASRQEQGAEEQYF
TRBV29-1	TRBJ1-1	-	-	TGCAGCGTCGCCGGGACAAGGGCCTTAGTGGCTGAAGCTTTCTTT	CSVAGTRALVAEAFF
TRBV7-2	TRBJ2-7	few	TRBD1	TGTGCCAGCAGCAGACAGGGAGAAACCTACGAGCAGTACTTC	CASSRQGETYEQYF
TRBV7-6	TRBJ2-6	-	-	TGTGCCAGCAGCCAACTACAGGGCTCCTCTTCCTCTGGGGCCAACGTCCTGACTTTC	CASSQLQGSSSSGANVLTF
TRBV23-1	TRBJ1-2	-	TRBD1	TGCGCCAGCAGTGAATCCCGGGACAGAGAGAACTATGGCTACACCTTC	CASSESRDRENYGYTF
TRBV7-2	TRBJ2-2	-	TRBD2	TGTGCCAGCACCACCCAGTTTCTAGCGGGGGGTCAGGCCGGGGAGCTGTTTTTT	CASTTQFLAGGQAGELFF
TRBV7-7	TRBJ2-5	-	-	TGTGCCAGCAGCTTAACCGGGCAGGGTACGGAGACCCAGTACTTC	CASSLTGQGTETQYF
TRBV5-5	TRBJ1-5	-	TRBD1	TGTGCCAGCAGCCGCGGGACAGGGGAATTTCAGCCCCAGCATTTT	CASSRGTGEFQPQHF
TRBV6-5	TRBJ2-3	-	-	TGTGCCAGCAGTTACTCGAACCGGTTTTCAGATACGCAGTATTTT	CASSYSNRFSDTQYF
TRBV6-1	TRBJ2-3	few	TRBD2	TGTGCCAGCAGTAAAGAGGATGGGACTAGCGGGGGGGGCACAGATACGCAGTATTTT	CASSKEDGTSGGGTDTQYF
TRBV27	TRBJ2-1	once	TRBD2	TGTGCCAGCAGTTTATCAGGGGGGGCGGGGGGACCATCAATGGCGCAGTTCTTC	CASSLSGGAGGPSMAQFF
TRBV6-4	TRBJ1-6	-	TRBD1	TGTGCCAGCCGGGACAGGGGGCGGTCACCCCTCCACTTT	CASRDRGRSPLHF
TRBV5-4	TRBJ1-3	few	-	TGTGCCAGCAGCTTGTATGTAGGGGCGGCCGGAAACACCATATATTTT	CASSLYVGAAGNTIYF
TRBV28	TRBJ2-5	-	-	TGTGCCAGCAGTTCGTGGACCGGGCAAGAGACCCAGTACTTC	CASSSWTGQETQYF
TRBV19	TRBJ1-1	-	-	TGTGCCAGTAGTATTGGTTTGTCCCACCCGGGGGGGGCTTTCTTT	CASSIGLSHPGGAFF
TRBV5-1	TRBJ2-3	-	-	TGCGCCAGCAGCGGACAGCGAAACACAGATACGCAGTATTTT	CASSGQRNTDTQYF
TRBV4-2	TRBJ2-1	once	-	TGTGCCAGCAGCCAAGCTGGCTACAATGAGCAGTTCTTC	CASSQAGYNEQFF
TRBV10-2	TRBJ2-7	-	-	TGTGCCATCGGGGGACAAGCCTCTTCCTACGAGCAGTACTTC	CAIGGQASSYEQYF
TRBV19	TRBJ2-7	once	-	TGTGCCAGTAGTTTCCCGGGACCCTCCTACGAGCAGTACTTC	CASSFPGPSYEQYF
TRBV6-6	TRBJ2-5	-	-	TGTGCCAGCAGTTACTCTGGGGAGACCCAGTACTTC	CASSYSGETQYF
TRBV27	TRBJ1-2	-	-	TGTGCCAGCAGTTTATCGACAGCTAACTATGGCTACACCTTC	CASSLSTANYGYTF
TRBV4-3	TRBJ2-6	-	-	TGCGCCAGCAGCCAAGTTACCCCTGGGGCCAACGTCCTGACTTTC	CASSQVTPGANVLTF
TRBV7-2	TRBJ1-2	-	-	TGTGCCAGCAGCTTAGCGCTGCGGTCTAACTATGGCTACACCTTC	CASSLALRSNYGYTF
TRBV2	TRBJ2-7	-	TRBD1	TGTGCCAGCAGTCTTTGGGCAGGGGGCTTTGGCGAGCAGTACTTC	CASSLWAGGFGEQYF
TRBV10-3	TRBJ2-7	-	-	TGTGCCATCAGTGAGTCGACGGGCAGAGGATCCTCCTACGAGCAGTACTTC	CAISESTGRGSSYEQYF
TRBV6-5	TRBJ2-7	-	-	TGTGCCAGCAGTTACTCGGGCTCAGGGAGCGAGCAGTACTTC	CASSYSGSGSEQYF